This T cell receptor (beta chain) stems from a study of blood T cell repertoires in COVID-19. Some clones are missing from TCRdb's copy, which holds only in-frame ones; the method was immunoSEQ multiplex PCR. The sample contains over 250,000 clones, 91% of which appear only once. Enrolment of Seattle patients took place during active infection, and they were followed longitudinally. Only one count was recorded for this clone. The sample consisted of peripheral blood. This TCR came from a woman aged 25-40 years with COVID-19, enrolled during active disease.

The DNA of the CDR3 is TGTGCCAGTAGAGGGACTAGCGGGGGGACCTACGAGCAGTACTTC. Translating it yields CASRGTSGGTYEQYF. The V call is TRBV19, the J call TRBJ2-7; 15 nucleotides line up with TRBD2. Germline V gene data show CDR1 as LNHDA and CDR2 as SQIVND (reference sequence). CDR3 length: 15 residues. V gave up 6 bases and J gave up 2 bases; unmatched junction bases: 2.